This paragraph covers one T cell receptor (beta chain) sequence. Antigen: not known. This record belongs to a study of cytomegalovirus exposure and HLA in healthy donors. Study results and limitations: Evidence from a later analysis indicated that most CMV-associated TCR beta chains looked HLA-restricted.

Use of 60 Vbeta and 13 Jbeta primers characterized the PCR. Clones were sequenced by immunoSEQ multiplex PCR, and TCRdb holds only the in-frame ones, with some missing. The sample lists over 95,000 clones, 76% occurring once. Specimen: PBMCs. The clonotype comes from a woman aged 40 to 50 in good health and CMV-seropositive.

In nucleotides, the CDR3 is TGCAGCACCCGACAGGGGAGGAGGACTGAAGCTTTCTTT. Translating gives CSTRQGRRTEAFF. The chain employs TRBV29-1 and TRBJ1-1, with 8 bases matching TRBD1. The CDR3 loop spans 13 amino acids. V lost 8 bases to trimming and J lost 5 bases; unmatched junction nucleotides: 10. The germline gives CDR1 SQVTM, CDR2 ANQGSEA.